Below, 5 T cell receptor beta chains from the same sample are listed, as sequenced in a study of cytomegalovirus exposure and HLA in healthy donors. This table comes from immunoSEQ multiplex PCR, and its TCRdb copy is limited to in-frame clones, with some not included. The sample lists approximately 200,000 clones, approximately 88% occurring once. Sample: PBMCs. The receptors were gathered from a man younger than 35 in good health and CMV-seropositive.

This CDR3 reads CASSDRAQGGGTQYF. CDR3 nucleotide sequence: TGTGCCAGCAGCGACCGGGCCCAGGGGGGTGGGACCCAGTACTTC. The chain is built from TRBV9 and TRBJ2-5; a weak D match, TRBD1 (7 bases). The CDR3 is 15 amino acids. Germline V gene sequence: CDR1 SGDLS, CDR2 YYNGEE. The ends were cut back, 3 bases at V and 7 bases at J, with 19 bases in the middle.

This rearrangement joins TRBV4-3 to TRBJ2-6; perhaps TRBD1 as D (6 bases). This CDR3 has 18 amino acids. V dropped 1 base and J dropped 0 bases, with 13 bases sitting between them. Germline V CDR1 and CDR2: LGHNA, YSLEER. The CDR3 protein is CASSQVWDTVSGANVLTF. The CDR3 region has the DNA TGCGCCAGCAGCCAAGTGTGGGACACGGTCTCTGGGGCCAACGTCCTGACTTTC.

This chain uses TRBV4-2 with TRBJ2-5, with TRBD2 matching 8 bases. J gave up 4 bases and V 0 bases, and 7 bases lay outside the gene matches. CDR3 length: 16 residues. Germline loops: CDR1 LGHNA, CDR2 YNFKEQ. The CDR3 nucleotides read TGTGCCAGCAGCCAAGAAACCGGGAGGGCCCTAGAGACCCAGTACTTC. Residues: CASSQETGRALETQYF.

This clone was seen only once. V and J are TRBV2 and TRBJ2-1; the match to TRBD2 covers 7 bases. The V gene's germline CDR1 is SNHLY and CDR2 FYNNEI. The CDR3 is 14 residues long. V trimming: 1 base; J trimming: 4 bases; junction bases outside the gene matches: 1. CDR3 DNA sequence: TGTGCCAGCAGTGAAGGGCGGGAGTACAATGAGCAGTTCTTC. Protein sequence: CASSEGREYNEQFF. Full variable domain (remainder filled in from reference TRBV2 and TRBJ2-1): EPEVTQTPSHQVTQMGQEVILRCVPISNHLYFYWYRQILGQKVEFLVSFYNNEISEKSEIFDDQFSVERPDGSNFTLKIRSTKLEDSAMYFCASSEGREYNEQFFGPGTRLTVL.

The chain uses TRBV27 and TRBJ2-1; 13 bases map to TRBD2. Germline-derived CDR1 and CDR2 are MNHEY and SMNVEV (reference sequence). This CDR3 contains 18 residues. J lost 7 bases, V lost 4 bases, and 13 bases had no gene match. Here the CDR3 DNA reads TGTGCCAGCAGTTCTACCACTAGCGGGAGGGCCGGGAGGAATGAGCAGTTCTTC. This codes for CASSSTTSGRAGRNEQFF.